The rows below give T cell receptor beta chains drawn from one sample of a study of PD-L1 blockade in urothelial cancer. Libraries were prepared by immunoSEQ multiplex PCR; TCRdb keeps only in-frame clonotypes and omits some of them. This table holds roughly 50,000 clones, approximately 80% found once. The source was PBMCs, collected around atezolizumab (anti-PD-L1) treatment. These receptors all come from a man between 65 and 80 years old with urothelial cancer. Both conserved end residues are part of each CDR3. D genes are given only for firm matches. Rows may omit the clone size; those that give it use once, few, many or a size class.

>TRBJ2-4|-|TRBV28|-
TGTGCCAGCAGTTCGGGTTCTAAACTAGCCAAAAACATTCAGTACTTC
CASSSGSKLAKNIQYF
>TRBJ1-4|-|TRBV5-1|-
TGCGCCAGCAGCTTGGCCCCCGGGGGTGCAACTAATGAAAAACTGTTTTTT
CASSLAPGGATNEKLFF
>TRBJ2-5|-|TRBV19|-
TGTGCCAGTAGTCCGGTATTTCAAGAGACCCAGTACTTC
CASSPVFQETQYF
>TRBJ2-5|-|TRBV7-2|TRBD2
TGTGCCAGCAGCTTGGGGACTAGCGGGAGGTTGGGAGAGACCCAGTACTTC
CASSLGTSGRLGETQYF
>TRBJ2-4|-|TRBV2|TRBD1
TGTGCCAGCCGAGGGGACAGGGCCTTAGCCAAAAACATTCAGTACTTC
CASRGDRALAKNIQYF
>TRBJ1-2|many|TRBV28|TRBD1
TGTGCCAGCAGCACTCCGGGACAGAACTATGGCTACACCTTC
CASSTPGQNYGYTF
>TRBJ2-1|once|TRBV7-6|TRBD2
TGTGCCAGCAGGGCGGGAGGGCCGATAAAAGAGCAGTTCTTC
CASRAGGPIKEQFF
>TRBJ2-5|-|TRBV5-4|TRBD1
TGTGCCAGCAGCCCTGAGGGACAGGGGGGAGAGACCCAGTACTTC
CASSPEGQGGETQYF
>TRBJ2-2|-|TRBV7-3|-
TGTGCCAGCAGCTTAAATGTCGGCGGGGAGCTGTTTTTT
CASSLNVGGELFF
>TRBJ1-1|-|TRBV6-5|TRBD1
TGTGCCAGCAGTTACGCCGGGACAGGGGGCACTGAAGCTTTCTTT
CASSYAGTGGTEAFF
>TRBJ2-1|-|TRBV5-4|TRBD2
TGTGCCAGCAGCCTAGGTACTTCTAGCGGGAGTCGCAATGAGCAGTTCTTC
CASSLGTSSGSRNEQFF
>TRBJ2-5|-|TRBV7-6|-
TGTGCCAGCAGCTTAGGAGTTGAAGAGACCCAGTACTTC
CASSLGVEETQYF
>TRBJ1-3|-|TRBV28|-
TGTGCCAGCACCCCCTCGGGGGGGGTATACACCATATATTTT
CASTPSGGVYTIYF
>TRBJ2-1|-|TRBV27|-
TGTGCCAGCAGTTTTGGCAAGCTAGCGTCCAATGAGCAGTTCTTC
CASSFGKLASNEQFF
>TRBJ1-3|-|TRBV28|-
TGTGCCAGCAGTTTAATCAGGGATGGTCTTGGAAACACCATATATTTT
CASSLIRDGLGNTIYF
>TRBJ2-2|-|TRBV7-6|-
TGTGCCAGCAGCTCTTCCGGGGAGCTGTTTTTT
CASSSSGELFF
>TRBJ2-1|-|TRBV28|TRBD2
TGTGCCAGCACCAATGGGGCAACCAGCGGGGAGGAGCAGTTCTTC
CASTNGATSGEEQFF